The 29 T cell receptor beta chains below come from one sample, sequenced in a study of shared clonotypes between healthy human individuals (dated by TCRdb to the early 2020s). CD8 naive samples consisted of CD45RO-negative cells that were positively selected for CCR7, yielding a CD45RA+CCR7+ population without TemRA cells. The protocol used for the library was the immunoSEQ multiplex PCR assay. Not all clones reach the TCRdb copy of this immuneACCESS table, which keeps in-frame sequences only. Checked studies attribute under half of the gap to unresolved V genes and leave the rest unexplained. The sample includes about 1,800,000 clones, with about 95% observed a single time. Approximately 1.2% of the sample lies in the top ten. The source material was naive CD8+ T cells sorted from blood. Per the publication, the cell subset or site label means: CD45RA+CCR7+. All receptors come from a man aged 18 to 30 in good health.

V and J are TRBV19 and TRBJ1-2; TRBD1 agrees at 8 bases. Unmatched junction bases numbered 9, after V lost 9 bases and J lost 3 bases. Germline values: CDR1 LNHDA, CDR2 SQIVND (reference sequence). The CDR3 consists of 14 residues. The CDR3 sequence is CASTPDREDYGYTF. CDR3 in DNA: TGTGCCAGCACCCCGGACAGGGAGGACTATGGCTACACCTTC.

J is TRBJ2-7 and V is TRBV19; perhaps TRBD1 as D (5 bases). V was pared by 6 bases and J by 0 bases, with 12 bases between. Germline V gene lookup returns CDR1 LNHDA and CDR2 SQIVND (reference sequence). This CDR3 has 14 amino acids. DNA for the CDR3: TGTGCCAGTAGCGCAGGGTGGGGCTCCTACGAGCAGTACTTC. It translates to CASSAGWGSYEQYF.

This chain joins TRBV6-1 and TRBJ2-7; a weak D match, TRBD2 (7 bases). CDR3 length: 15 amino acids. Germline values: CDR1 MNHNS, CDR2 SASEGT. The ends were cut back, 3 bases at V and 2 bases at J, with 14 bases in the middle. CDR3 nucleotides: TGTGCCAGCAGTGAGGGGAACGGGGGGCCCTACGAGCAGTACTTC. Its translation: CASSEGNGGPYEQYF.

The chain uses TRBV10-2 and TRBJ2-7; D uncertain. The CDR3 extends over 12 amino acids. Germline values: CDR1 WSHSY, CDR2 SAAADI. Trimming took 4 bases from V and 5 from J, leaving 9 bases between them. The CDR3, as DNA: TGCGCCAGCAGTGGGGTGGGCAACGAGCAGTACTTC. Translation gives CASSGVGNEQYF.

The chain is built from TRBV5-5 and TRBJ1-1; D remains unclear. CDR1 SGHKS and CDR2 YYEKEE come from the germline V gene (reference sequence). The V end was cut by 4 bases, the J end by 4 bases, with 14 bases between. The CDR3 runs 14 residues. The CDR3: CASSRVGRATEAFF. The CDR3 region has the DNA TGTGCCAGCAGCCGGGTAGGGAGGGCCACTGAAGCTTTCTTT.

CDR3 sequence (DNA): TGTGCCAGCAGTCCTTTGGGGGGTTCGAACACTGAAGCTTTCTTT. Its translation is CASSPLGGSNTEAFF. J is TRBJ1-1 and V is TRBV2, with D maybe TRBD1 (5 bases). V was shortened by 5 bases and J by 1 base, with 14 bases between the two germline ends. The CDR3 contains 15 residues. Germline CDR1 SNHLY, CDR2 FYNNEI.

The chain has TRBV10-3 and TRBJ2-2; D perhaps matches TRBD2 (5 bases). The CDR3 runs 14 residues. The germline V gene encodes CDR1 ENHRY and CDR2 SYGVKD. V was pared by 0 bases and J by 4 bases, with 6 bases between. CDR3: CAISESGVTGELFF. The CDR3 DNA reads as TGTGCCATCAGTGAGTCGGGAGTCACCGGGGAGCTGTTTTTT.

In nucleotides, the CDR3 is TGTGCCAGCAGCCGGACTAGCGGGAGCGACGAGCAGTACTTC. Protein product: CASSRTSGSDEQYF. The genes are TRBV7-9 and TRBJ2-7; TRBD2 matches 13 bases. This CDR3 comprises 14 residues. Germline CDR1 SEHNR, CDR2 FQNEAQ (reference sequence). Losses at the gene ends were 5 bases for V and 5 bases for J; bases not matched to a gene: 3.

V is TRBV27 and J is TRBJ2-7; 7 bases map to TRBD1. J gave up 11 bases and V 3 bases, and 10 bases lay outside the gene matches. The CDR3 is 13 residues long. The germline gives CDR1 MNHEY, CDR2 SMNVEV (reference sequence). CDR3 sequence: CASSFAGTDYEYF. The CDR3 DNA sequence: TGTGCCAGCAGTTTCGCCGGGACAGACTACGAGTACTTC.

The chain combines TRBV2 with TRBJ2-7; D might be TRBD1 or TRBD2, each matching 6 bases. This CDR3 comprises 14 residues. CDR1 and CDR2 (germline): SNHLY, FYNNEI. V was pared by 6 bases and J by 4 bases, with 16 bases between. The chain's CDR3 is CASRTGGVLYEQYF. DNA of the CDR3: TGTGCCAGCAGGACAGGAGGGGTCCTTTACGAGCAGTACTTC.

The rearrangement uses TRBV27 and TRBJ1-2; 7 nucleotides match TRBD1. The CDR3 spans 13 residues. CDR1 and CDR2 from the germline V gene are MNHEY and SMNVEV (reference sequence). The V and J ends lost 5 bases and 4 bases, in that order; junction bases with no gene match: 4. As DNA, the CDR3 is TGTGCCAGCAGTAGGGACAGCACCTATGGCTACACCTTC. Translation: CASSRDSTYGYTF.

This clone was seen just once. The genes are TRBV9 and TRBJ2-2; 7 bases match TRBD1. Per germline, CDR1 SGDLS and CDR2 YYNGEE. V lost 0 bases and J lost 6; bases outside the gene matches: 5. CDR3 length: 15 residues. The CDR3 reads CASSVEGAGAGELFF. DNA for the CDR3: TGTGCCAGCAGCGTAGAGGGGGCTGGGGCCGGGGAGCTGTTTTTT.

The V gene is TRBV7-9, the J gene TRBJ2-2; D not resolved. This CDR3 has 14 amino acids. CDR1 SEHNR and CDR2 FQNEAQ come from the germline V gene (reference sequence). Trimming pared 3 bases from V and 1 base from J, leaving 6 bases between. CDR3 loop: CASSFDLNTGELFF. DNA of the CDR3: TGTGCCAGCAGCTTCGACCTGAACACCGGGGAGCTGTTTTTT.

This chain joins TRBV19 and TRBJ1-1; D unresolved. The V gene lost 7 bases and the J gene lost 6 bases, with 24 bases spanning the gap. This CDR3 region has 16 residues. The V gene's germline CDR1 is LNHDA and CDR2 SQIVND (reference sequence). The CDR3 loop is CASILPREPRKAEAFF. The CDR3 region has the DNA TGTGCCAGTATCCTACCCCGGGAACCGAGGAAGGCTGAAGCTTTCTTT.

The sample holds a few counts of this clone. V and J are TRBV2 and TRBJ1-1; D remains unclear. Germline V gene data show CDR1 as SNHLY and CDR2 as FYNNEI. The CDR3 loop spans 12 amino acids. V was trimmed by 2 bases and J by 9 bases, leaving 10 bases between them. The CDR3 nucleotides are TGTGCCAGCAGTGAATCTGCAACCAAAGCTTTCTTT. It encodes CASSESATKAFF.

The count of this clone is one. Other nucleotide sequences from this sample produce the same CDR3. The chain combines TRBV7-9 with TRBJ1-1; D not certain. V lost 5 bases to trimming and J lost 8 bases, with 15 bases between them. Germline V gene data show CDR1 as SEHNR and CDR2 as FQNEAQ (reference sequence). The length of the CDR3 is 13 residues. In nucleotides, the CDR3 is TGTGCCAGCAGCCTAGAGCCGTCTGCAGAAGCTTTCTTT. As protein: CASSLEPSAEAFF.

The chain joins TRBV4-1 to TRBJ1-2, with TRBD1 matching over 9 bases. The CDR3 has 17 residues. From germline, CDR1 is MGHRA and CDR2 YSYEKL. Unmatched junction bases numbered 15, after V lost 6 bases and J lost 4 bases. CDR3 sequence reads: CASSLDLGTGNSYGYTF. Written as DNA, the CDR3 is TGCGCCAGCAGTCTTGACCTCGGGACAGGGAACAGCTATGGCTACACCTTC.

On this clone itself: Other DNA sequences in the sample encode the same CDR3. The chain uses TRBV27 and TRBJ2-5; no reliable D call. The germline V gene has CDR1 MNHEY and CDR2 SMNVEV (reference sequence). Trimming took 5 bases from V and 0 from J, leaving 7 bases between them. The CDR3 is 13 amino acids. CDR3 sequence: CASSPLYQETQYF. Here the CDR3 DNA reads TGTGCCAGCAGTCCCCTGTACCAAGAGACCCAGTACTTC.

Regarding this clone: The CDR3 ends on some other residue instead of the conserved phenylalanine or tryptophan, so this is likely a read error. No DNA is shown, since the ends of the CDR3 on it are uncertain; the CDR3 is the one TCRdb lists. The chain carries TRBV6-5 and TRBJ1-1. The CDR3 totals 13 residues, both ends included. Germline-derived CDR1 and CDR2 are MNHEY and SVGAGI. CDR3 residues: CASSYSKIGSPSI.

Notes on this clone: The same CDR3 is also encoded by other DNA sequences in this sample. The chain combines TRBV5-4 with TRBJ2-7; D is possibly TRBD2 (6 bases). Germline V lookup: CDR1 SGHNT, CDR2 YYREEE (reference sequence). CDR3 length: 14 amino acids. Trimming removed 1 base at V and 0 bases at J, with 8 bases between. CDR3 region: CASSLRGNSYEQYF. The CDR3, as DNA: TGTGCCAGCAGCTTGCGGGGGAACTCCTACGAGCAGTACTTC.

The genes are TRBV27 and TRBJ2-7; possible D gene TRBD1, 6 bases. The CDR3 contains 14 residues. Trimming removed 6 bases from V and 6 bases from J, with 18 bases in between. CDR1 is MNHEY, CDR2 SMNVEV, per germline (reference sequence). Written as DNA, the CDR3 is TGTGCCAGCAGACCCGGGACAACCGTTAGCGAGCAGTACTTC. As protein: CASRPGTTVSEQYF.

This rearrangement joins TRBV5-4 to TRBJ2-3; D assignment may be TRBD1 or TRBD2 (6 bases each). Germline V gene data show CDR1 as SGHNT and CDR2 as YYREEE (reference sequence). The V and J ends lost 0 bases and 4 bases respectively, with 15 bases between them. This CDR3 is built from 16 residues. CDR3 protein: CASSLEATGGPDTQYF. The CDR3 DNA sequence: TGTGCCAGCAGCTTGGAGGCTACCGGGGGCCCAGATACGCAGTATTTT.

V is TRBV27 and J is TRBJ2-5; 11 bases line up with TRBD2. The germline gives CDR1 MNHEY, CDR2 SMNVEV (reference sequence). This CDR3 has 16 amino acids. J gave up 2 bases and V 2 bases, and 4 bases lay outside the gene matches. CDR3 protein: CASSLIGTSGQETQYF. The DNA of the CDR3 is TGTGCCAGCAGTTTAATTGGGACTAGCGGTCAAGAGACCCAGTACTTC.

As to this clone: One end of the junction varies from germline; a read error may be responsible. At the DNA level, this CDR3 is encoded by other sequences in the same sample as well. The chain has TRBV29-1 and TRBJ2-7, with D possibly matching TRBD2 (5 bases). Germline loops: CDR1 SQVTM, CDR2 ANQGSEA. The CDR3 runs 11 residues. CDR3 in amino acids: CSVEGSGEQYF. The CDR3 DNA is TGCAGCGTTGAGGGGAGCGGCGAGCAGTACTTT.

The chain has TRBV6-5 and TRBJ1-2, with D hard to call. The CDR3 is 13 amino acids. V shed 2 bases and J shed 4 bases, with 8 bases lying between them. Per germline, CDR1 MNHEY and CDR2 SVGAGI. The CDR3 nucleotides read TGTGCCAGCAGTTACGGGGTTCCCTATGGCTACACCTTC. This gives the protein CASSYGVPYGYTF.

The rearrangement links TRBV4-1 to TRBJ2-2; D gene unclear. The CDR3 is made up of 16 amino acids. Trimming stripped 1 base from V and 0 bases from J, with 9 bases between. CDR1 and CDR2 (germline): MGHRA, YSYEKL. The CDR3 here is CASSQGGGTNTGELFF. The CDR3, as DNA: TGCGCCAGCAGCCAAGGTGGCGGAACGAACACCGGGGAGCTGTTTTTT.

The V gene is TRBV27, the J gene TRBJ2-3; D unclear. V was cut by 4 bases and J by 4 bases, with 9 bases left in between. Germline CDR1 and CDR2: MNHEY and SMNVEV (reference sequence). The CDR3 spans 13 residues. The CDR3 spells CASSYRVPDTQYF. The CDR3, as DNA: TGTGCCAGCAGTTATAGGGTCCCAGATACGCAGTATTTT.

Concerning this clone: In the same sample, other DNA sequences code for this CDR3. V gene TRBV6-1 combines with J gene TRBJ2-7; no reliable D call. Deletions cut 3 bases from V and 2 bases from J, with 8 bases between. The length of the CDR3 is 13 residues. In germline, CDR1 is MNHNS, CDR2 SASEGT. The DNA of the CDR3 is TGTGCCAGCAGTGAGGGTAGGACCTACGAGCAGTACTTC. This sequence encodes CASSEGRTYEQYF.

The rearrangement links TRBV29-1 to TRBJ2-7, with D maybe TRBD2 (5 bases). The length of the CDR3 is 13 residues. V shed 1 base and J shed 5 bases, with 12 bases lying between them. Looked up from germline, CDR1 is SQVTM and CDR2 is ANQGSEA. The CDR3 spells CSVEGLYGDEQYF. The CDR3 DNA reads as TGCAGCGTTGAAGGGCTCTACGGGGACGAGCAGTACTTC.